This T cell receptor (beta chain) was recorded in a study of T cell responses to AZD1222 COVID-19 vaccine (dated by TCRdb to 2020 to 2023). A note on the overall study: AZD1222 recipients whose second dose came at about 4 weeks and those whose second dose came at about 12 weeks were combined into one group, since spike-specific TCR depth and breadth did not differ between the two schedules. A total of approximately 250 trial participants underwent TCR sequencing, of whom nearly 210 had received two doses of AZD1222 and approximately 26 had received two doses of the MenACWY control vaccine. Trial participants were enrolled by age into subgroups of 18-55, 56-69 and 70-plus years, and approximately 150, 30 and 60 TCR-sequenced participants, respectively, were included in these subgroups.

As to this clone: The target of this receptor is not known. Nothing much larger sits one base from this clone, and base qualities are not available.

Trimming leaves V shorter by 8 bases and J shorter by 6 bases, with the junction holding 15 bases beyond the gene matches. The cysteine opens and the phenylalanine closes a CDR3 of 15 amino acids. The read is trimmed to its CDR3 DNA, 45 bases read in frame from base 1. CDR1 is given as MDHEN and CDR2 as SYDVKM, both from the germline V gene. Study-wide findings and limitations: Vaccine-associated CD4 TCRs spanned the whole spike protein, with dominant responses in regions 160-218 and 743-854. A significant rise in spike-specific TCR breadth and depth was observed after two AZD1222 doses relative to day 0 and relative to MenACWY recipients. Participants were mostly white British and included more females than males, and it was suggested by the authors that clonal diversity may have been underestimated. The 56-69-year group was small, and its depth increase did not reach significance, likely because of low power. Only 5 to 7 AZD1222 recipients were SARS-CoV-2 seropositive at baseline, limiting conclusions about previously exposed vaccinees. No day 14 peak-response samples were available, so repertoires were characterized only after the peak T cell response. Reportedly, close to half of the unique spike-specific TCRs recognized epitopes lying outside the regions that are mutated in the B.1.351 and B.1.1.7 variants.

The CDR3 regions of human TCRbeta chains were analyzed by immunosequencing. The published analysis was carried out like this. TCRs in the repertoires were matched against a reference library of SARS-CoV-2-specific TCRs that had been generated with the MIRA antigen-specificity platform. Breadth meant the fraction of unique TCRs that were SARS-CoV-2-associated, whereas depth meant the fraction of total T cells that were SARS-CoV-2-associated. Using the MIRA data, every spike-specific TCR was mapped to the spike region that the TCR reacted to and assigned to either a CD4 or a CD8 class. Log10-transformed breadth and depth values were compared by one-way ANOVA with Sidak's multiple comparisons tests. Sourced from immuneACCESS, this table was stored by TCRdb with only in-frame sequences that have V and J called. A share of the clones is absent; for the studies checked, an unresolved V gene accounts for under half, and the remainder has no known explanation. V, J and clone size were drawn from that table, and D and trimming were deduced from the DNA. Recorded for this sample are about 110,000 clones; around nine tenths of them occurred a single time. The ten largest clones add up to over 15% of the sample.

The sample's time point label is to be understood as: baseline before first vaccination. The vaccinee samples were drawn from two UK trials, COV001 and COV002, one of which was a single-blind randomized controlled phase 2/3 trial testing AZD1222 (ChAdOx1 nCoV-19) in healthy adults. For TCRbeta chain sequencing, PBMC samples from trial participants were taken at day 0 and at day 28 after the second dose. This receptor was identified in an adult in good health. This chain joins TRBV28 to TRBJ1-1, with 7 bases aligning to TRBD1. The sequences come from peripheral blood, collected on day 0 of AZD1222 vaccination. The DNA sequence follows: TGTGCCAGCCCCCCCCCAGGGGGTCATACCGCTGAAGCTTTCTTT. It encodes CASPPPGGHTAEAFF.